A selection of T cell receptor beta chains follows, all from one sample in a study of cytomegalovirus exposure and HLA in healthy donors. Data came from immunoSEQ multiplex PCR; TCRdb stores just in-frame clones and leaves some out. The profile shows roughly 150,000 clones, roughly 79% of them singletons. Sample: PBMCs. All receptors derive from a woman between 25 and 40 years old in good health and CMV-seronegative. Both conserved end residues are part of each CDR3. Each record gives: J gene, D gene, CDR3 length, V gene, clone size, CDR3 DNA, CDR3 protein. A D gene is named only where the DNA matches it firmly. Clone size is not always given. Where it is, it says once, few, many or a class for expanded clones.

J: TRBJ1-3; D: NA; length: 13; V: TRBV6-6; size: NA; DNA: TGTGCCAGCAGAATGACAGACGGAAACACCATATATTTT; CDR3: CASRMTDGNTIYF
J: TRBJ2-1; D: NA; length: 11; V: TRBV19; size: once; DNA: TGTGCCAGTAGTATGAGCGCTGAGCAGTTCTTC; CDR3: CASSMSAEQFF
J: TRBJ1-1; D: TRBD1; length: 15; V: TRBV6-6; size: NA; DNA: TGTGCCAGCAGACTAACAGGGGAAGTGGGCACTGAAGCTTTCTTT; CDR3: CASRLTGEVGTEAFF
J: TRBJ1-2; D: NA; length: 13; V: TRBV7-2; size: NA; DNA: TGTGCCAGCAGCTTAGTAGGGGTTAATGGCTACACCTTC; CDR3: CASSLVGVNGYTF
J: TRBJ1-4; D: NA; length: 14; V: TRBV5-1; size: NA; DNA: TGCGCCAGCAGCTTGGCAGGGGCTAATGAAAAACTGTTTTTT; CDR3: CASSLAGANEKLFF
J: TRBJ2-1; D: NA; length: 12; V: TRBV5-4; size: few; DNA: TGTGCCAGCAGCCCGGGGTACAATGAGCAGTTCTTC; CDR3: CASSPGYNEQFF
J: TRBJ2-5; D: NA; length: 13; V: TRBV7-7; size: NA; DNA: TGTGCCAGCAGCGGACGGGGGCAAGAGACCCAGTACTTC; CDR3: CASSGRGQETQYF
J: TRBJ2-5; D: TRBD2; length: 12; V: TRBV11-2; size: NA; DNA: TGTGCCAGCAGCTGGGGAGGGGAGACCCAGTACTTC; CDR3: CASSWGGETQYF
J: TRBJ1-2; D: NA; length: 16; V: TRBV4-1; size: NA; DNA: TGCGCCAGCAGCCAAGTTCAATCGGGTTTGGTGCCTGGCTACACCTTC; CDR3: CASSQVQSGLVPGYTF
J: TRBJ1-1; D: NA; length: 13; V: TRBV18; size: NA; DNA: TGTGCCAGCTCACCCCGACTGACGGATGAAGCTTTCTTT; CDR3: CASSPRLTDEAFF
J: TRBJ1-4; D: TRBD1; length: 15; V: TRBV6-1; size: few; DNA: TGTGCCAGCAGTCTACAGGGGGTGTCTAATGAAAAACTGTTTTTT; CDR3: CASSLQGVSNEKLFF
J: TRBJ1-5; D: NA; length: 17; V: TRBV7-8; size: NA; DNA: TGTGCCAGCAGCTTAGCGCCCATCCGGCAGGGTAACCAGCCCCAGCATTTT; CDR3: CASSLAPIRQGNQPQHF
J: TRBJ1-2; D: TRBD1; length: 15; V: TRBV5-1; size: NA; DNA: TGCGCCAGCAGCGCGGACCCGACAGGGGACTATGGCTACACCTTC; CDR3: CASSADPTGDYGYTF